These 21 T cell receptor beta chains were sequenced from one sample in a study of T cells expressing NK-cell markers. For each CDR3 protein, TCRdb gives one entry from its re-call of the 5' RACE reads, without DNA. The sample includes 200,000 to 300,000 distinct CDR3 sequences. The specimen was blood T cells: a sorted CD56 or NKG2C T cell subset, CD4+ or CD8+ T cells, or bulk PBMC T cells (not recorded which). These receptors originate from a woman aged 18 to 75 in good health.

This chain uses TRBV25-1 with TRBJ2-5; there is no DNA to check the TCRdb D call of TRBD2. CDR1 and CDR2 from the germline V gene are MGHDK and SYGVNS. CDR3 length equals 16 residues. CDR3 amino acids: CASTPGGGPSSETQYF.

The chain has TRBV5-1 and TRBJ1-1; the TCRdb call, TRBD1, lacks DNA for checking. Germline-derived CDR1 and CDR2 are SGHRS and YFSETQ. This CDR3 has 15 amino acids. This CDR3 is CASSLGTGRTTEAFF.

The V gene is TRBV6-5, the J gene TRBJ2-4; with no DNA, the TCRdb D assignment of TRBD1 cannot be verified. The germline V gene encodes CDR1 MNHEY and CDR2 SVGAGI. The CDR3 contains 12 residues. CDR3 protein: CASSPGTNIQYF.

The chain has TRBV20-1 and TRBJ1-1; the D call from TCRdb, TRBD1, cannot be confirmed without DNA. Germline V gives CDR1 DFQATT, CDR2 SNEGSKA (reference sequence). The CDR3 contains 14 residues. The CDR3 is CSASPVPGLTEAFF.

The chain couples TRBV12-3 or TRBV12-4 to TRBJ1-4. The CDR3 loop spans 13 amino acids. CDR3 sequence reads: CASSSTKVEKLFF.

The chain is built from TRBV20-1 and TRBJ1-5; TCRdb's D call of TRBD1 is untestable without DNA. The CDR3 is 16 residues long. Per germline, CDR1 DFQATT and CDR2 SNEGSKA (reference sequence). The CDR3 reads CSARDRGGYSNQPQHF.

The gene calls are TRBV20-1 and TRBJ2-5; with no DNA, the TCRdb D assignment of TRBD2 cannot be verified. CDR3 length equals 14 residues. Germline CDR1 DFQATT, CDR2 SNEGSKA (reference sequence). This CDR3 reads CSAPVPSGRETQYF.

The chain's CDR3 is CSASRDHNEQFF. V is TRBV20-1 and J is TRBJ2-1; TCRdb's D call, TRBD1, is unchecked because there is no DNA. CDR1 and CDR2 from the germline V gene are DFQATT and SNEGSKA (reference sequence). The CDR3 totals 12 residues.

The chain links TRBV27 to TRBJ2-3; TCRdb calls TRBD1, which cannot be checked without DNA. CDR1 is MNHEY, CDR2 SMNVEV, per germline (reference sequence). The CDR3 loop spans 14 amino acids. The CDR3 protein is CQSMRGEGTDTQYF.

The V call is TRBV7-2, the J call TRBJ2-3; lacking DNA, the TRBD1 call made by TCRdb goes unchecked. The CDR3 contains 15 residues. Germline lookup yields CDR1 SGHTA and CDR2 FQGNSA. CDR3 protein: CASSLAGTPTDTQYF. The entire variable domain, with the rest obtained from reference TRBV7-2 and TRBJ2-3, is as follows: GAGVSQSPSNKVTEKGKDVELRCDPISGHTALYWYRQSLGQGLEFLIYFQGNSAPDKSGLPSDRFSAERTGGSVSTLTIQRTQQEDSAVYLCASSLAGTPTDTQYFGPGTRLTVL.

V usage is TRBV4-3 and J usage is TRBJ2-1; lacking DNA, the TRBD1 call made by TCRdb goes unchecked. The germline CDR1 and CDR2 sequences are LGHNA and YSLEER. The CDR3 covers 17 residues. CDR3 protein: CASSQGGTRASYNEQFF.

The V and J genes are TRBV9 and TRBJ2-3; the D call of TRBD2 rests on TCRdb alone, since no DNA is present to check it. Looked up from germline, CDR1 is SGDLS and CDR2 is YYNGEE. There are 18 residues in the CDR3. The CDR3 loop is CASSVTVTSGGARDTQYF.

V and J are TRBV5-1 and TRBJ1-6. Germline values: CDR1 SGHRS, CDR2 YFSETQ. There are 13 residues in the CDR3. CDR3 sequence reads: CASSLGNNSPLHF.

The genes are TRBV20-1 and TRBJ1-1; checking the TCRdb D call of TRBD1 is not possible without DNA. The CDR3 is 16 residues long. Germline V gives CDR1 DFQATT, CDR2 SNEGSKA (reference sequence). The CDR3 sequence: CSAKSDRGLRLTEAFF.

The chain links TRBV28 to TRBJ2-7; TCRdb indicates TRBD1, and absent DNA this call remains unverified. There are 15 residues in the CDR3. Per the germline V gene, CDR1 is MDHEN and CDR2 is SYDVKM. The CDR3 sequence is CASSLYRDTSYEQYF.

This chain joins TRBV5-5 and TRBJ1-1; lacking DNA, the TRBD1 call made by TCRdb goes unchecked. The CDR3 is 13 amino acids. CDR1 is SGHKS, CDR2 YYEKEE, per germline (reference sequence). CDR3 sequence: CASSLMGSPEAFF.

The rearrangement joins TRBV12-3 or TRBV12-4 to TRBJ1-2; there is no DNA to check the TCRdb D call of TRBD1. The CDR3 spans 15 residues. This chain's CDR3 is CASSFRQGGSAGYTF.

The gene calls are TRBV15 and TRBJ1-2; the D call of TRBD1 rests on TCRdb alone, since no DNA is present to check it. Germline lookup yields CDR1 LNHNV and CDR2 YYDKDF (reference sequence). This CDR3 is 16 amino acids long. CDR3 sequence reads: CATSPHTGTPNYGYTF.

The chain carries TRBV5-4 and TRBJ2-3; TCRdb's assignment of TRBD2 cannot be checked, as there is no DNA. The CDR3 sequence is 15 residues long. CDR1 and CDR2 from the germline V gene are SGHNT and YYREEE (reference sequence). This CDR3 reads CASSPGLAITDTQYF.

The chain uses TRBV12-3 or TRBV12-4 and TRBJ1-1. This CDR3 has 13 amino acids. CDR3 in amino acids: CASSRTANTEAFF.

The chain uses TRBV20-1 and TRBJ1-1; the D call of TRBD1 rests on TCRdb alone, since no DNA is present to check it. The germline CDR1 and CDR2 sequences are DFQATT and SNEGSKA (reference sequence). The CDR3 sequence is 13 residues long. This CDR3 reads CSAFGQSNTEAFF.